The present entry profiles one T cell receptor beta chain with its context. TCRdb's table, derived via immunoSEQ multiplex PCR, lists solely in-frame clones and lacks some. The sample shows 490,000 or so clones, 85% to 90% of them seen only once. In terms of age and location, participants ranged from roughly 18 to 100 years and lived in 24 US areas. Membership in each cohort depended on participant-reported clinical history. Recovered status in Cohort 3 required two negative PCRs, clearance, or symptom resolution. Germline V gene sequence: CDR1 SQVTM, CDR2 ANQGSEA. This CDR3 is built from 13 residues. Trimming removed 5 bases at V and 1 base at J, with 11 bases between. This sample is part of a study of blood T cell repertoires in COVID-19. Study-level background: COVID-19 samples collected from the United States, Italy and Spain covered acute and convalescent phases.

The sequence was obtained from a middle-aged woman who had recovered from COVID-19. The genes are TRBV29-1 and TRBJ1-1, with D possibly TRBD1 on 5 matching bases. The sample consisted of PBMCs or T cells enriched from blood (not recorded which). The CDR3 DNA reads TGCAGCGTTTTAGACAGAGGGAACACTGAAGCTTTCTTT. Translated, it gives CSVLDRGNTEAFF. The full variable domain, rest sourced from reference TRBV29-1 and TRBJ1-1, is SAVISQKPSRDICQRGTSLTIQCQVDSQVTMMFWYRQQPGQSLTLIATANQGSEATYESGFVIDKFPISRPNLTFSTLTVSNMSPEDSSIYLCSVLDRGNTEAFFGQGTRLTVV.